This T cell receptor (beta chain) was sequenced in a study of blood T cell repertoires in COVID-19. Trimming shortened V by 2 bases and J by 6 bases, and 11 bases separated the two germline ends. The CDR3 runs 13 residues. The germline V gene has CDR1 MNHEY and CDR2 SVGEGT. Produced via immunoSEQ multiplex PCR; TCRdb's table is partial and in-frame only. The sample shows about 91,000 clones, roughly three quarters of them seen only once. This clone was picked up one time. The V gene is TRBV6-2 or TRBV6-3, the J gene TRBJ2-7, with D perhaps TRBD2 (5 bases). The clonotype originates from a woman older than 75 with acute or convalescent COVID-19. Sequencing was carried out using peripheral blood. CDR3 amino acids: CASSYPGVIEQYF. Written as DNA, the CDR3 is TGTGCCAGCAGTTACCCCGGGGTGATCGAGCAGTACTTC.